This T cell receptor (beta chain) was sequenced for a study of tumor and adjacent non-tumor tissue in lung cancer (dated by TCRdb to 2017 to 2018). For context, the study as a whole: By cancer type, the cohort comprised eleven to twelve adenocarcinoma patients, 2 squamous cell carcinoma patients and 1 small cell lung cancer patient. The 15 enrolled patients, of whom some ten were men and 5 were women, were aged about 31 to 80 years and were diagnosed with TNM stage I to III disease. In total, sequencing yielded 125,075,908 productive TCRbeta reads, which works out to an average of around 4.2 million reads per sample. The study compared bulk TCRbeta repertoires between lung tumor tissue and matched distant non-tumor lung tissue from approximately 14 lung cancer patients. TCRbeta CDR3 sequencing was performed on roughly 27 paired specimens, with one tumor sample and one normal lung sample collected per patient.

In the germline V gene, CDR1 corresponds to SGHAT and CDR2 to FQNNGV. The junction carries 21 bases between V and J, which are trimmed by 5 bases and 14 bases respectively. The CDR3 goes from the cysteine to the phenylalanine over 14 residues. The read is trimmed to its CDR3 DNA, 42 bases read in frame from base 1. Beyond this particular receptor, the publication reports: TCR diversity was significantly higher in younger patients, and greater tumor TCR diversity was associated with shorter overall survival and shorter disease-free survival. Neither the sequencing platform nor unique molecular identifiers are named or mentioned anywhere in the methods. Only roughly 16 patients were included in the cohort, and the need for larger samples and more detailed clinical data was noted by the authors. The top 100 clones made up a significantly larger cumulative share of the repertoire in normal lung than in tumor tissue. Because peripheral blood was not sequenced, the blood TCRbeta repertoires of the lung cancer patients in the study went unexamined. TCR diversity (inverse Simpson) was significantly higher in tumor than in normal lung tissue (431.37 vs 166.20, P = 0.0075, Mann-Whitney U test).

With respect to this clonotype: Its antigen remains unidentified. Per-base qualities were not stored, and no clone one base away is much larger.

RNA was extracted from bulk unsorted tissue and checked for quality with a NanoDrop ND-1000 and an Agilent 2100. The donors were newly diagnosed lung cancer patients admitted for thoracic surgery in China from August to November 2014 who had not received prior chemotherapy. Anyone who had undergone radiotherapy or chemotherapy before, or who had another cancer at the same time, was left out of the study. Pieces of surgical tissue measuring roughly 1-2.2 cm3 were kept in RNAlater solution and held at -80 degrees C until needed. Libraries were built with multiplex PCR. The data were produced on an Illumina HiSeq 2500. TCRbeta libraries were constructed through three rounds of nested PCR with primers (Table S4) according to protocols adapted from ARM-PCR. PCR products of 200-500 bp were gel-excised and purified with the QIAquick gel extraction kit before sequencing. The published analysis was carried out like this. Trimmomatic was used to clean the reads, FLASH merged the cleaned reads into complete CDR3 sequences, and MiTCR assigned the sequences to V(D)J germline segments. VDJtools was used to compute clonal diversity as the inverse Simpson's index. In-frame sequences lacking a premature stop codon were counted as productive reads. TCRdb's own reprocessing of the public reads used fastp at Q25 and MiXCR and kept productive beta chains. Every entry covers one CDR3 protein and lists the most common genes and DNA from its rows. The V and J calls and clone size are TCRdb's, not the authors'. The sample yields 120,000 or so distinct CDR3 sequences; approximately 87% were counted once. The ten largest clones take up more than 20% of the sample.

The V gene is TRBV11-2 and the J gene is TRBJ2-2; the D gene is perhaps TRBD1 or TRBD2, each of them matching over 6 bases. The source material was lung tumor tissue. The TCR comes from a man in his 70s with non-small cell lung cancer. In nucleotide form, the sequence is TGTGCCAGCAGCCTGGACAGTCACTCCGGGGGACTGTTTTTT. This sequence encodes CASSLDSHSGGLFF.